These 27 T cell receptor beta chains came from one sample sequenced in a study of T cell changes during pregnancy in multiple sclerosis. The assay was immunoSEQ multiplex PCR, and TCRdb's table has in-frame clones only and misses some. This repertoire shows tens of thousands of clones, roughly 90% found once; its top ten account for roughly 7.2%. Sample: CD8+ T cells from peripheral blood mononuclear cells, taken in the third trimester of pregnancy. The receptors stem from a female donor with multiple sclerosis, enrolled in a pregnancy study.

The chain recombines TRBV4-3 with TRBJ2-2; 7 nucleotides match TRBD2. Germline V gives CDR1 LGHNA, CDR2 YSLEER. The length of the CDR3 is 18 residues. With V trimmed by 0 bases and J by 1 base, 8 bases remained unmatched. DNA for the CDR3: TGCGCCAGCAGCCAAGAAGGCCTAGCGGATGAGAACACCGGGGAGCTGTTTTTT. This codes for CASSQEGLADENTGELFF.

In this sample, this clone turned up once. The genes are TRBV9 and TRBJ2-3; tentative D call: TRBD2 (5 bases). Germline CDR1 SGDLS, CDR2 YYNGEE. V shed 4 bases and J shed 2 bases, with 20 bases lying between them. The CDR3 is made up of 17 amino acids. The CDR3, as DNA: TGTGCCAGCAGCTCCGTCGGACTGCCCTGGGTCACAGATACGCAGTATTTT. It encodes CASSSVGLPWVTDTQYF.

The chain combines TRBV12-5 with TRBJ1-3, with D perhaps matching TRBD1 (6 bases). The CDR3 is made up of 14 amino acids. The V and J ends lost 7 bases and 1 base respectively, with 11 bases between them. The germline CDR1 and CDR2 sequences are LGHNT and FRNRAP. This chain's CDR3 is CASAFRGSGNTIYF. The CDR3 nucleotides are TGTGCTAGTGCCTTCAGGGGTTCTGGAAACACCATATATTTT.

Written as DNA, the CDR3 is TGTGCCAGCAGCAAAGAACAGATTTACACAGATACGCAGTATTTT. Residues: CASSKEQIYTDTQYF. The chain links TRBV7-9 to TRBJ2-3; D is ambiguous. The CDR3 is 15 residues long. Trimming left V 5 bases short and J 2 bases short, with 14 bases between. Per the germline V gene, CDR1 is SEHNR and CDR2 is FQNEAQ (reference sequence).

The chain joins TRBV7-6 to TRBJ2-1; possible D gene TRBD1, 6 bases. Germline-derived CDR1 and CDR2 are SGHVS and FNYEAQ. Trimming took 5 bases from V and 6 from J, leaving 11 bases between them. The CDR3 runs 13 residues. The CDR3 coding sequence is TGTGCCAGCAGCCTCGGACAGCTCAATGAGCAGTTCTTC. Amino acid sequence: CASSLGQLNEQFF. The full variable domain, rest sourced from reference TRBV7-6 and TRBJ2-1, is GAGVSQSPRYKVTKRGQDVALRCDPISGHVSLYWYRQALGQGPEFLTYFNYEAQQDKSGLPNDRFSAERPEGSISTLTIQRTEQRDSAMYRCASSLGQLNEQFFGPGTRLTVL.

The chain couples TRBV11-2 to TRBJ2-3, with D perhaps matching TRBD2 (5 bases). CDR3 size: 16 residues. Looked up from germline, CDR1 is SGHAT and CDR2 is FQNNGV. Between the trimmed V and J ends, which lost 1 base and 5 bases, there was a span of 16 bases. The CDR3 DNA sequence: TGTGCCAGCAGCTTAGGGTCGGTGTTCGGGGAAGATACGCAGTATTTT. Translated: CASSLGSVFGEDTQYF.

The chain links TRBV29-1 to TRBJ2-7, with D perhaps matching TRBD2 (7 bases). CDR1 and CDR2 (germline): SQVTM, ANQGSEA. The ends were cut back, 4 bases at V and 6 bases at J, with 16 bases in the middle. This CDR3 comprises 13 residues. The chain's CDR3 is CSVGSGEGGEQYF. Here the CDR3 DNA reads TGCAGCGTTGGGTCAGGGGAGGGGGGCGAGCAGTACTTC.

This clone was found once. The genes are TRBV19 and TRBJ1-1, with 8 bases fitting TRBD1. Germline V gives CDR1 LNHDA, CDR2 SQIVND (reference sequence). The V segment lost 3 bases and the J segment 6 bases; nucleotides outside the gene matches: 3. There are 13 residues in the CDR3. The CDR3 DNA reads TGTGCCAGTAGTATTCAGGGGGCGGCTGAAGCTTTCTTT. Residues: CASSIQGAAEAFF.

This chain uses TRBV7-9 with TRBJ1-1, with D uncertain. This CDR3 has 11 residues. Germline assignment: CDR1 SEHNR and CDR2 FQNEAQ (reference sequence). The germline V and J ends were trimmed by 7 bases and 0 bases, with 3 bases remaining between them. CDR3 sequence: CASTVNTEAFF. The CDR3 DNA is TGTGCCAGCACCGTGAACACTGAAGCTTTCTTT.

This chain connects TRBV27 to TRBJ1-2, with TRBD1 matching over 9 bases. The V segment lost 5 bases and the J segment 7 bases; nucleotides outside the gene matches: 5. The CDR3 consists of 13 residues. Per germline, CDR1 MNHEY and CDR2 SMNVEV (reference sequence). This chain's CDR3 is CASSQQGAGGYTF. CDR3 sequence (DNA): TGTGCCAGCAGTCAACAGGGGGCTGGTGGCTACACCTTC.

The chain couples TRBV30 to TRBJ2-5; perhaps TRBD2 as D (5 bases). The CDR3 extends over 13 amino acids. V was shortened by 0 bases and J by 5 bases, with 10 bases between the two germline ends. Germline lookup yields CDR1 GTSNPN and CDR2 SVGIG (reference sequence). The CDR3 is CAWSVQRGETQYF. In nucleotides, the CDR3 is TGTGCCTGGAGTGTACAACGGGGTGAGACCCAGTACTTC.

V and J are TRBV14 and TRBJ2-1, with 8 bases aligning to TRBD1. The CDR3 sequence is 14 residues long. Germline CDR1 reads SGHDN; CDR2 reads FVKESK. After removal of 4 bases from V and 4 bases from J, the junction contained 3 bases not matched to a gene. This CDR3 is CASSPGQGYNEQFF. The CDR3 nucleotides read TGTGCCAGCAGCCCCGGACAGGGATACAATGAGCAGTTCTTC.

This clone was recorded only once. V is TRBV27 and J is TRBJ1-2; maybe TRBD1 (6 bases). CDR1 and CDR2 from the germline V gene are MNHEY and SMNVEV (reference sequence). The V gene lost 2 bases and the J gene lost 8 bases, with 15 bases spanning the gap. The CDR3 runs 14 residues. CDR3 sequence reads: CASSLGAAGDGYTF. For the CDR3, the DNA is TGTGCCAGCAGTTTAGGCGCGGCAGGGGACGGCTACACCTTC.

The chain couples TRBV13 to TRBJ1-3; D unresolved. V lost 4 bases, J lost 2 bases, and 12 bases lay in between. CDR1 is PRHDT and CDR2 is FYEKMQ in the germline V gene (reference sequence). This CDR3 region has 15 residues. The DNA for the CDR3 is TGTGCCAGCAGCTCGCCGAGTGCTACTGGAAACACCATATATTTT. Translating it yields CASSSPSATGNTIYF.

CDR3 bases: TGCGCCAGCAGTCCGGTCGGGGGATTGGGGAATTCACCCCTCCACTTT. It encodes CASSPVGGLGNSPLHF. V and J are TRBV4-1 and TRBJ1-6; TRBD1 might be the D (5 bases). This CDR3 has 16 residues. Germline V CDR1 and CDR2: MGHRA, YSYEKL. The V end was cut by 6 bases, the J end by 7 bases, with 19 bases between.

The count of this clone is one. The chain couples TRBV19 to TRBJ1-5; 10 bases map to TRBD1. With V trimmed by 9 bases and J by 2 bases, 4 bases remained unmatched. The germline V gene has CDR1 LNHDA and CDR2 SQIVND (reference sequence). CDR3 length: 14 amino acids. The CDR3 reads CASGTGDGNQPQHF. The CDR3 DNA sequence: TGTGCCAGCGGGACAGGGGATGGCAATCAGCCCCAGCATTTT.

The chain has TRBV28 and TRBJ2-1; TRBD2 matches at 11 bases. This CDR3 spans 15 amino acids. V trimming: 7 bases; J trimming: 6 bases; junction bases outside the gene matches: 8. Germline V gene sequence: CDR1 MDHEN, CDR2 SYDVKM. CDR3 protein: CASTKLAGDTNEQFF. The DNA for the CDR3 is TGTGCCAGCACCAAACTAGCGGGAGACACCAATGAGCAGTTCTTC. Together with reference TRBV28 and TRBJ2-1, the CDR3 gives the full variable domain: DVKVTQSSRYLVKRTGEKVFLECVQDMDHENMFWYRQDPGLGLRLIYFSYDVKMKEKGDIPEGYSVSREKKERFSLILESASTNQTSMYLCASTKLAGDTNEQFFGPGTRLTVL.

V gene TRBV6-5 combines with J gene TRBJ2-7; 7 nucleotides line up with TRBD1. After removal of 5 bases from V and 6 bases from J, the junction contained 10 bases not matched to a gene. Per germline, CDR1 MNHEY and CDR2 SVGAGI. The CDR3 runs to 14 residues. The CDR3 DNA follows: TGTGCCAGCAGTCCCGGAGTAGGGGGCAGCGAGCAGTACTTC. Its translation is CASSPGVGGSEQYF.

The chain couples TRBV4-2 to TRBJ1-4, with 9 positions matching TRBD1. Germline CDR1 LGHNA, CDR2 YNFKEQ. CDR3 length: 17 residues. Trimming at V came to 4 bases and at J to 4 bases, leaving 10 bases not matched to a gene. The CDR3 reads CASSRPGQGGFNEKLFF. The CDR3 DNA reads TGTGCCAGCAGCCGGCCGGGACAGGGTGGGTTTAATGAAAAACTGTTTTTT.

The V and J genes are TRBV7-8 and TRBJ1-1, with a possible D match to TRBD1 (6 bases). The V gene lost 6 bases and the J gene lost 3 bases, with 14 bases spanning the gap. The CDR3 is made up of 14 amino acids. Germline values: CDR1 SGHVS, CDR2 FQNEAQ. The CDR3 is CASRQTGDDTEAFF. Written as DNA, the CDR3 is TGTGCCAGCAGACAGACAGGTGACGACACTGAAGCTTTCTTT.

The DNA for the CDR3 is TGTGCCAGCAGCTTAACAGACACCGGGGAGCTGTTTTTT. Amino acids: CASSLTDTGELFF. The rearrangement joins TRBV7-9 to TRBJ2-2; D remains unclear. From germline, CDR1 is SEHNR and CDR2 FQNEAQ (reference sequence). The CDR3 runs 13 residues. Trimming removed 2 bases from V and 3 bases from J, with 4 bases in between.

The chain joins TRBV6-4 to TRBJ2-7; D may be TRBD1 (6 bases). Germline V lookup: CDR1 MRHNA, CDR2 SNTAGT. The CDR3 extends over 13 amino acids. Trimming removed 3 bases at V and 4 bases at J, with 10 bases between. The DNA of the CDR3 is TGTGCCAGCAGTGATGACAGGTTTTACGAGCAGTACTTC. This sequence encodes CASSDDRFYEQYF.

V gene TRBV27 combines with J gene TRBJ2-7; 11 nucleotides line up with TRBD1. J lost 4 bases, V lost 4 bases, and 3 bases had no gene match. The CDR3 covers 14 residues. Germline V gives CDR1 MNHEY, CDR2 SMNVEV (reference sequence). CDR3: CASSYGQGAYEQYF. In nucleotides, the CDR3 is TGTGCCAGCAGTTACGGACAGGGGGCATACGAGCAGTACTTC.

The rearrangement links TRBV11-2 to TRBJ2-1, with TRBD2 matching over 7 bases. The CDR3 has 15 residues. Trimming at V came to 4 bases and at J to 6 bases, leaving 9 bases not matched to a gene. Germline V gene data show CDR1 as SGHAT and CDR2 as FQNNGV. CDR3 loop: CASSSREVRVNEQFF. In DNA form, the CDR3 reads TGTGCCAGCAGCTCCCGGGAGGTCCGGGTCAATGAGCAGTTCTTC.

The genes are TRBV27 and TRBJ2-1; perhaps TRBD1 as D (5 bases). The CDR3 runs 12 residues. Trimming stripped 2 bases from V and 9 bases from J, with 8 bases between. Germline CDR1 reads MNHEY; CDR2 reads SMNVEV (reference sequence). The CDR3 region has the DNA TGTGCCAGCAGTTTACAGGGATTTGAGCAGTTCTTC. Protein product: CASSLQGFEQFF.

This chain links TRBV7-9 with TRBJ1-2, with a possible D match to TRBD1 (5 bases). The CDR3 consists of 14 residues. Germline-derived CDR1 and CDR2 are SEHNR and FQNEAQ (reference sequence). V was shortened by 4 bases and J by 5 bases, with 14 bases between the two germline ends. The DNA for the CDR3 is TGTGCCAGCAGCTCAAAGCCAGGGTTATATGGCTACACCTTC. As protein: CASSSKPGLYGYTF.

The V call is TRBV13, the J call TRBJ2-5; a weak D match, TRBD1 (6 bases). Looked up from germline, CDR1 is PRHDT and CDR2 is FYEKMQ (reference sequence). The V end was cut by 2 bases, the J end by 5 bases, with 12 bases between. This CDR3 comprises 14 residues. The CDR3 loop reads CASSLMGAGETQYF. The CDR3, as DNA: TGTGCCAGCAGCTTAATGGGGGCCGGGGAGACCCAGTACTTC.